This T cell receptor beta chain was retrieved from a study of blood T cell repertoires in COVID-19. The CDR3 has 16 residues. Germline-derived CDR1 and CDR2 are MNHNY and SVGAGI (reference sequence). V was clipped by 6 bases and J by 0 bases, with 12 bases between them. TCRdb keeps only in-frame clones here, not all; method: immunoSEQ multiplex PCR. The sample yields 210,000 or so clones, 89% seen once. Sequenced input: peripheral blood. The rearrangement links TRBV6-6 to TRBJ1-6; a possible D gene is TRBD1 (6 bases). This TCR was recovered from a woman in her 40s with acute or convalescent COVID-19. CDR3 region: CASRVQGISYNSPLHF. CDR3 DNA sequence: TGTGCCAGCAGAGTACAGGGCATCTCCTATAATTCACCCCTCCACTTT.